This record concerns one TCR beta chain sequence. This sample stems from a study of blood T cells in healthy people across ages. V lost 4 bases and J lost 3; bases outside the gene matches: 7. In germline, CDR1 is SGHRS, CDR2 YFSETQ. The CDR3 runs 15 residues. A second about 7 to 11 cycle PCR used barcoded and J-beta primers. Carrying 12 random nucleotides, a template-switch adaptor labeled each individual cDNA molecule. From the 5' RACE reads, TCRdb called clonotypes with MiXCR, one entry per CDR3 protein. Of over 750,000 distinct CDR3 sequences in the sample, around 25% are singletons; the top ten hold more than 7.5%. The sample was also reused in another study, on T cells of mothers and their children. That report notes: There were no persistent microchimeric T cell clones detected.

This TCR was recovered from a boy under 18 in good health. The sequenced material came from blood. The chain employs TRBV5-1 and TRBJ2-3; 8 bases are a match to TRBD1. The CDR3 region has the DNA TGCGCCAGCAGCCCGGGACAGGCTGCTACAGATACGCAGTATTTT. This translates into CASSPGQAATDTQYF.